Sequencing of this TCR beta chain was carried out in a study of blood T cell repertoires in COVID-19. Whole-study context: Collection of acute and convalescent COVID-19 samples took place in the United States, Italy and Spain.

With 4 bases clipped from V and 5 bases from J, the junction kept 9 bases outside the gene matches. This CDR3 is built from 17 residues. CDR1 is LNHDA and CDR2 is SQIVND in the germline V gene (reference sequence). Method: immunoSEQ multiplex PCR; TCRdb's copy keeps in-frame clones and lacks some. The repertoire includes 150,000 to 200,000 clones, around 84% of them detected once, and roughly 7% sits in the top ten. The rearrangement joins TRBV19 to TRBJ2-1, with 12 positions matching TRBD2. Sequenced: peripheral blood. The source is a man in his forties or fifties with active or convalescent COVID-19. The CDR3 DNA follows: TGTGCCAGTAGTACGGCTCTAGCGGGAGGGCCTCACAATGAGCAGTTCTTC. Translated, it gives CASSTALAGGPHNEQFF.